This T cell receptor beta chain comes out of a study of PD-1 blockade in classical Hodgkin lymphoma. The table lists this clone with a count of one. Its antigen is not identified. Patients all relapsed after autologous stem cell transplantation, and there was variation in brentuximab vedotin exposure. Patients reached a best response of complete response, partial response or progressive disease. Method: immunoSEQ multiplex PCR; TCRdb's copy keeps in-frame clones and lacks some. There are more than 10,000 clones in the sample; about 75% occur only once, and roughly 24% lies in the top ten. Germline CDR1 SEHNR, CDR2 FQNEAQ (reference sequence). The CDR3 runs 16 residues. The V gene end was trimmed by 5 bases and the J gene end by 0 bases; junction bases not matched to a gene: 7. The study's findings and limits: Whereas CD4+ TCR diversity had risen significantly by C4D1, CD8+ TCR diversity had not. Whoever responded completely had baseline diversity much like that seen in newly diagnosed patients. Nivolumab starters within 1 year of ASCT were excluded.

The V call is TRBV7-9, the J call TRBJ1-2; 9 bases match TRBD1. This specimen consisted of peripheral blood mononuclear cells (PBMCs), obtained at baseline. This receptor was taken from a human donor with classical Hodgkin lymphoma. The CDR3 coding sequence is TGTGCCAGCAGCACACCCCGGGACAGGGCTAACTATGGCTACACCTTC. This translates into CASSTPRDRANYGYTF.